The 3 T cell receptor beta chains given below trace back to one sample, sequenced in a study of cytomegalovirus exposure and HLA in healthy donors. PCR primers comprised 60 Vbeta and 13 Jbeta primers. This table comes from immunoSEQ multiplex PCR, and its TCRdb copy is limited to in-frame clones, with some not included. This table has 95,000 to 150,000 clones, around 77% appearing once. The sequenced material came from PBMCs. The receptors stem from a man aged 18 to 30 in good health and CMV-seropositive.

J is TRBJ2-5 and V is TRBV2; no reliable D call. Germline V gene sequence: CDR1 SNHLY, CDR2 FYNNEI. The CDR3 totals 13 residues. V lost 5 bases to trimming and J lost 1 base, with 8 bases between them. The CDR3 nucleotides read TGTGCCAGCAGTTCAGGTTTCCAAGAGACCCAGTACTTC. This gives the protein CASSSGFQETQYF.

The chain has TRBV27 and TRBJ1-6, with D tentatively TRBD1 (5 bases). Germline CDR1 and CDR2: MNHEY and SMNVEV (reference sequence). CDR3 size: 16 residues. V lost 3 bases to trimming and J lost 1 base, with 10 bases between them. CDR3 nucleotides: TGTGCCAGCAGTTTTGGGGGGAGTTCCTATAATTCACCCCTCCACTTT. It specifies CASSFGGSSYNSPLHF.

This chain links TRBV15 with TRBJ2-1; TRBD1 might be the D (7 bases). Trimming took 0 bases from V and 9 from J, leaving 15 bases between them. Germline CDR1 reads LNHNV; CDR2 reads YYDKDF (reference sequence). The CDR3 consists of 15 residues. The CDR3, as DNA: TGTGCCACCAGCAGAGATCTTAGCAGGGGGGCTGAGCAGTTCTTC. Translating gives CATSRDLSRGAEQFF. The whole variable domain, remainder taken from reference TRBV15 and TRBJ2-1, is DAMVIQNPRYQVTQFGKPVTLSCSQTLNHNVMYWYQQKSSQAPKLLFHYYDKDFNNEADTPDNFQSRRPNTSFCFLDIRSPGLGDTAMYLCATSRDLSRGAEQFFGPGTRLTVL.